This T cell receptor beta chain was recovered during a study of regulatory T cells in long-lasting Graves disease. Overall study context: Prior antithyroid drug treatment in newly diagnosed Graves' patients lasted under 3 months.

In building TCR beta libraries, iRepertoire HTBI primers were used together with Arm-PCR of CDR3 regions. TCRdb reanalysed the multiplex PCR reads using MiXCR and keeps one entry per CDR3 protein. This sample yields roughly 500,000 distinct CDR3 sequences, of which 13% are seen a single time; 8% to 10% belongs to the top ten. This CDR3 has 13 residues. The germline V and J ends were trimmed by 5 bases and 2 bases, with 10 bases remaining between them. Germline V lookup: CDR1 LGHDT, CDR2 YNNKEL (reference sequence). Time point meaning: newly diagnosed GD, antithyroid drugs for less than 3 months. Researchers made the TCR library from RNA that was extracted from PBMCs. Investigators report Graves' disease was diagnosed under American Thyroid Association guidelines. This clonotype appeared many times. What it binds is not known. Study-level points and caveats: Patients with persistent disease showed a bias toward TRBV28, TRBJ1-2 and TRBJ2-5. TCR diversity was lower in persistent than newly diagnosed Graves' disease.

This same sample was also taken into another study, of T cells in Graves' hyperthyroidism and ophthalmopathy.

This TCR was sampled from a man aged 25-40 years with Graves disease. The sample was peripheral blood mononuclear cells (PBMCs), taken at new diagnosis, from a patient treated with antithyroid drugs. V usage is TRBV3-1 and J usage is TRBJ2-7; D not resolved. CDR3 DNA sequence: TGTGCCAGCAGCAGGACGGCCGCCTACGAGCAGTACTTC. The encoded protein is CASSRTAAYEQYF.